This TCR beta chain came from a study of T cells in Graves' hyperthyroidism and ophthalmopathy. TCR beta CDR3 regions were amplified from RNA transcripts. The TCR CDR3 first-round RT-PCR relied on the HTBI primer set. From the multiplex PCR reads, TCRdb called clonotypes with MiXCR, one entry per CDR3 protein. Of hundreds of thousands of distinct CDR3 sequences in the sample, about 15% were seen once. V was shortened by 0 bases and J by 7 bases, with 12 bases between the two germline ends. Germline loops: CDR1 SEHNR, CDR2 FQNEAQ (reference sequence). The length of the CDR3 is 15 residues. Of note for this clonotype: Its antigen is still unknown.

The study included ophthalmopathy patients with Clinical Activity Score at least 3, NOSPECS grade at least 4 and duration under 3 months. Patients having uncontrolled infection, another autoimmune disease, pregnancy or lactation were not included. Diagnosing involved the use of clinical symptoms, serum thyroxine and TRAb, thyroid ultrasound and orbital computed tomography. General study results and limits: The majority of expanded thyroid clonotypes above 0.001 also appeared in blood.

The TCR comes from a woman between 45 and 65 years old with Graves' ophthalmopathy. This rearrangement joins TRBV7-9 to TRBJ1-4; D is unresolved. Input material: blood. The CDR3 sequence is CASSLAHLTGEKLFF. In nucleotides, the CDR3 is TGTGCCAGCAGCTTAGCTCACCTGACCGGTGAAAAACTGTTTTTT.